The 5 T cell receptor beta chains below come from one sample, sequenced in a study of brain metastases from non-small cell lung cancer (dated by TCRdb to between 2017 and 2020). The library relied on the immunoSEQ multiplex PCR assay. TCRdb mirrors the immuneACCESS table, restricted to in-frame sequences. Some clones are absent from its copies; in checked studies, under half trace to an unresolved V gene, and the reason for the others is unknown. In all, the sample holds around 250 clones, and 86% of those were seen once. Over 9.5% of the sample is taken by the ten largest. The specimen sequenced was tumor-adjacent normal tissue. These receptors were collected from a donor aged 40 or older with non-small cell lung cancer.

The rearrangement joins TRBV3-1 (or the pseudogene TRBV3-2) to TRBJ1-3, with D unresolved. The V end lost 5 bases, the J end lost 5 bases, and 19 bases lay between the germline ends. There are 16 residues in the CDR3. The V gene's germline CDR1 is LGHDT and CDR2 YNNKEL (reference sequence). CDR3 DNA sequence: TGTGCCAGCAGCGACCAATTTTTACACGCACGAAACACCATATATTTT. It is translated as CASSDQFLHARNTIYF.

This clone came up once. The rearrangement links TRBV6-6 to TRBJ2-7; unclear D gene. The CDR3 has 12 amino acids. Germline values: CDR1 MNHNY, CDR2 SVGAGI (reference sequence). With 7 bases removed from V and 4 bases from J, the gap between germline ends came to 11 bases. The CDR3: CASTSVRYEQYF. The CDR3 DNA is TGTGCCAGCACCTCGGTGAGGTACGAGCAGTACTTC.

The chain joins TRBV28 to TRBJ2-1; 7 nucleotides match TRBD1. The CDR3 runs to 16 residues. Losses at the gene ends were 5 bases for V and 8 bases for J; bases not matched to a gene: 15. Germline lookup yields CDR1 MDHEN and CDR2 SYDVKM. The CDR3 DNA sequence: TGTGCCAGCAGTCCGCTAGCCCAGGGGGTTCGGCATGAGCAGTTCTTC. Protein product: CASSPLAQGVRHEQFF.

V and J are TRBV5-1 and TRBJ1-2, with no clear D. The CDR3 length is 16 residues. Germline-derived CDR1 and CDR2 are SGHRS and YFSETQ. Deletions cut 4 bases from V and 7 bases from J, with 23 bases between. The CDR3 region is CASSPDLGSWLGGYTF. Written as DNA, the CDR3 is TGCGCCAGCAGCCCGGATTTGGGGTCATGGTTGGGTGGCTACACCTTC.

This chain links TRBV18 with TRBJ2-1; 7 positions match TRBD1. The CDR3 extends over 14 amino acids. J lost 8 bases, V lost 5 bases, and 9 bases had no gene match. Germline CDR1 is KGHSH and CDR2 is LQKENI. CDR3 DNA sequence: TGTGCCAGCTCAAGACAGGGCTATTTCGATGAGCAGTTCTTC. It yields the protein CASSRQGYFDEQFF.